One and the same sample provided the 32 T cell receptor beta chains below, sequenced in a study of radiotherapy plus CTLA-4 blockade in lung cancer. Generated by immunoSEQ multiplex PCR, the TCRdb table keeps only in-frame clones and is missing some. Among about 80,000 clones, over 70% were seen once, and the ten largest hold under 25%. The specimen comprised peripheral blood, sampled from a patient treated with radiotherapy plus ipilimumab. The receptors here all came from a human donor with non-small cell lung cancer whose response to radiotherapy plus ipilimumab could not be evaluated. Some clones in this sample may be carry-over from other donors' samples.

The chain employs TRBV2 and TRBJ2-1; 9 bases agree with TRBD1. The junction had 12 bases not matched to a gene; V was cut back by 7 bases and J by 8 bases. Germline CDR1 and CDR2: SNHLY and FYNNEI. The CDR3 runs 15 residues. The CDR3 loop reads CASKFLGQGSYEQFF. In nucleotides, the CDR3 is TGTGCCAGCAAGTTTCTGGGACAGGGCTCTTATGAGCAGTTCTTC.

The rearrangement uses TRBV5-1 and TRBJ1-2, with D hard to call. V lost 0 bases to trimming and J lost 2 bases, with 8 bases between them. The CDR3 is 14 amino acids. Germline CDR1 SGHRS, CDR2 YFSETQ. CDR3 region: CASSLALENYGYTF. The CDR3 DNA reads as TGCGCCAGCAGCTTGGCCCTCGAGAACTATGGCTACACCTTC.

V gene TRBV28 combines with J gene TRBJ1-1, with D possibly being TRBD1 (6 bases). CDR1 MDHEN and CDR2 SYDVKM come from the germline V gene. The CDR3 contains 14 residues. Between the trimmed V and J ends, which lost 5 bases and 5 bases, there was a span of 15 bases. CDR3 in DNA: TGTGCCAGCAGTCAGGGGTGGAAAGGGACTGAAGCTTTCTTT. Protein product: CASSQGWKGTEAFF.

J is TRBJ2-1 and V is TRBV11-2; 11 bases fit TRBD2. The J segment lost 3 bases and the V segment lost 5 bases, leaving 3 bases of the junction unmatched. This CDR3 has 15 amino acids. CDR1 is SGHAT and CDR2 is FQNNGV in the germline V gene. Written as DNA, the CDR3 is TGTGCCAGCAGCCCTCTAGCGGGGGGCTACAATGAGCAGTTCTTC. Its translation: CASSPLAGGYNEQFF. The full variable domain, with the rest looked up from reference TRBV11-2 and TRBJ2-1, is EAGVAQSPRYKIIEKRQSVAFWCNPISGHATLYWYQQILGQGPKLLIQFQNNGVVDDSQLPKDRFSAERLKGVDSTLKIQPAKLEDSAVYLCASSPLAGGYNEQFFGPGTRLTVL.

For this clone: The same CDR3 also results from other DNA sequences found in this sample. The chain recombines TRBV5-1 with TRBJ2-7; 10 bases fit TRBD1. The ends lost 0 bases at V and 7 bases at J; junction bases unmatched: 1. This CDR3 has 13 residues. Per the germline V gene, CDR1 is SGHRS and CDR2 is YFSETQ. In nucleotides, the CDR3 is TGCGCCAGCAGCTTGGGACAGGGGGCTGAGCAGTACTTC. Residues: CASSLGQGAEQYF.

V usage is TRBV29-1 and J usage is TRBJ2-7; D gene unclear. CDR1 and CDR2 (germline): SQVTM, ANQGSEA. The V and J ends lost 1 base and 3 bases respectively, with 4 bases between them. The CDR3 runs to 11 residues. CDR3 amino acids: CSVEGLYEQYF. Here the CDR3 DNA reads TGCAGCGTTGAAGGTCTCTACGAGCAGTACTTC.

The rearrangement uses TRBV6-5 and TRBJ1-4; 9 bases are a match to TRBD1. J lost 6 bases, V lost 2 bases, and 1 base had no gene match. Per germline, CDR1 MNHEY and CDR2 SVGAGI. The CDR3 has 14 amino acids. Written as DNA, the CDR3 is TGTGCCAGCAGTTACGGGACAGGGTATGAAAAACTGTTTTTT. It encodes CASSYGTGYEKLFF.

As concerns this clone: Other nucleotide sequences in the sample specify the same CDR3. J is TRBJ1-6 and V is TRBV5-5; D is perhaps TRBD1 (5 bases). Germline lookup yields CDR1 SGHKS and CDR2 YYEKEE (reference sequence). This CDR3 comprises 14 residues. Trimming cost V 0 bases and J 8 bases, with 9 bases left between them. DNA for the CDR3: TGTGCCAGCAGCTTGGGCGGGGGGGATTCACCCCTCCACTTT. Its translation is CASSLGGGDSPLHF.

This chain uses TRBV5-1 with TRBJ1-1, with 7 nucleotides matching TRBD1. The CDR3 is 18 residues long. Germline V gives CDR1 SGHRS, CDR2 YFSETQ. Trimming removed 0 bases from V and 4 bases from J; junction bases left unmatched: 15. The CDR3 protein is CASSLDLGGAVRATEAFF. DNA of the CDR3: TGCGCCAGCAGCTTGGATTTAGGGGGCGCGGTGAGGGCCACTGAAGCTTTCTTT.

The chain combines TRBV11-3 with TRBJ2-3; 7 positions agree with TRBD1. This CDR3 is built from 17 residues. Losses at the gene ends were 0 bases for V and 2 bases for J; bases not matched to a gene: 8. Germline V lookup: CDR1 SGHNT, CDR2 YENEEA. CDR3 in DNA: TGTGCCAGCAGCTTAGATTTCACAGGGGATTACACAGATACGCAGTATTTT. Translating gives CASSLDFTGDYTDTQYF.

The chain couples TRBV28 to TRBJ1-4, with 11 nucleotides matching TRBD1. Germline values: CDR1 MDHEN, CDR2 SYDVKM. The CDR3 extends over 14 amino acids. Germline trimming cut 6 bases from V and 7 bases from J; bases unmatched to any gene: 4. The CDR3 spells CASSLDRGREKLFF. The DNA of the CDR3 is TGTGCCAGCAGCCTGGACAGGGGGCGTGAAAAACTGTTTTTT.

CDR3: CASSPDRGSYNEQFF. The CDR3 region has the DNA TGTGCCAGCTCACCGGACAGGGGTTCCTACAATGAGCAGTTCTTC. This chain connects TRBV18 to TRBJ2-1; 9 bases agree with TRBD1. J was trimmed by 1 base and V by 3 bases; bases with no gene match: 1. The germline CDR1 and CDR2 sequences are KGHSH and LQKENI. The CDR3 spans 15 residues.

The gene calls are TRBV4-1 and TRBJ2-3, with TRBD2 matching 8 bases. Germline CDR1 and CDR2: MGHRA and YSYEKL. CDR3 length equals 16 residues. The junction had 8 bases not matched to a gene; V was cut back by 1 base and J by 5 bases. The CDR3 DNA is TGCGCCAGCAGCCAAGCGAGCGGGGGAATAATAGATACGCAGTATTTT. This encodes CASSQASGGIIDTQYF.

Details on this clone: Other DNA sequences in the sample encode the same CDR3. CDR3 region: CASSLGGLGNYGYTF. As DNA, the CDR3 is TGCGCCAGCAGCTTGGGAGGGCTGGGGAACTATGGCTACACCTTC. The gene calls are TRBV5-1 and TRBJ1-2; D is unclear. The CDR3 runs 15 residues. The germline V gene has CDR1 SGHRS and CDR2 YFSETQ. V lost 0 bases, J lost 2 bases, and 11 bases lay in between.

The chain employs TRBV7-2 and TRBJ2-5; perhaps TRBD2 as D (6 bases). V shed 2 bases and J shed 5 bases, with 15 bases lying between them. Germline V gives CDR1 SGHTA, CDR2 FQGNSA. The CDR3 totals 15 residues. The CDR3: CASSLMASVGETQYF. In nucleotides, the CDR3 is TGTGCCAGCAGCTTAATGGCTAGCGTTGGGGAGACCCAGTACTTC.

The V gene is TRBV15, the J gene TRBJ1-3; D unclear. The V end was cut by 4 bases, the J end by 1 base, with 11 bases between. This CDR3 contains 15 residues. Germline lookup yields CDR1 LNHNV and CDR2 YYDKDF (reference sequence). The DNA for the CDR3 is TGTGCCACCAGCACCTCAGCGGGATCTGGAAACACCATATATTTT. Its protein is CATSTSAGSGNTIYF.

This chain connects TRBV5-1 to TRBJ1-1; tentatively, D is TRBD1 (6 bases). The germline gives CDR1 SGHRS, CDR2 YFSETQ. The CDR3 contains 15 residues. V was clipped by 3 bases and J by 5 bases, with 17 bases between them. The CDR3 protein is CASSSEAGVRTEAFF. The CDR3 bases are TGCGCCAGCAGCTCCGAGGCAGGGGTGAGGACTGAAGCTTTCTTT.

About this clone itself: Within the sample, other DNA sequences also encode this same CDR3. The genes are TRBV11-2 and TRBJ2-1; 8 bases fit TRBD2. The CDR3 has 15 amino acids. J lost 4 bases, V lost 1 base, and 3 bases had no gene match. Germline CDR1 and CDR2: SGHAT and FQNNGV. The CDR3 reads CASSLAGGPYNEQFF. CDR3 coding DNA: TGTGCCAGCAGCTTAGCGGGGGGGCCGTACAATGAGCAGTTCTTC. Drawing the rest from reference TRBV11-2 and TRBJ2-1, the complete variable domain is EAGVAQSPRYKIIEKRQSVAFWCNPISGHATLYWYQQILGQGPKLLIQFQNNGVVDDSQLPKDRFSAERLKGVDSTLKIQPAKLEDSAVYLCASSLAGGPYNEQFFGPGTRLTVL.

This clone was seen a handful of times. V gene TRBV6-4 combines with J gene TRBJ2-4; a weak D match, TRBD1 (5 bases). V gave up 5 bases and J gave up 8 bases, with 10 bases separating them. In germline, CDR1 is MRHNA, CDR2 SNTAGT. The CDR3 contains 12 residues. DNA of the CDR3: TGTGCCAGCAGTCAGGGAATTGACATTCAGTACTTC. Amino acids: CASSQGIDIQYF.

J is TRBJ2-5 and V is TRBV2, with TRBD2 identical over 7 bases. The V gene end was trimmed by 8 bases and the J gene end by 2 bases; junction bases not matched to a gene: 8. There are 14 residues in the CDR3. Per germline, CDR1 SNHLY and CDR2 FYNNEI. The CDR3 DNA follows: TGTGCCAGCGGTTCCCATAGCGGGCAAGAGACCCAGTACTTC. Translation gives CASGSHSGQETQYF.

The V and J genes are TRBV9 and TRBJ1-1, with D unclear. The CDR3 is 15 amino acids. Germline lookup yields CDR1 SGDLS and CDR2 YYNGEE. V shed 0 bases and J shed 3 bases, with 12 bases lying between them. The CDR3 sequence: CASSVGPSGYTEAFF. The DNA for the CDR3 is TGTGCCAGCAGCGTAGGCCCTTCGGGGTACACTGAAGCTTTCTTT.

The V call is TRBV7-6, the J call TRBJ2-3, with TRBD2 matching 8 bases. CDR1 is SGHVS and CDR2 is FNYEAQ in the germline V gene. The trim removed 3 bases at V and 11 bases at J, leaving 4 bases unmatched. The CDR3 covers 12 residues. CDR3 sequence (DNA): TGTGCCAGCAGCTTCGGGGGGGCCGGGCAGTATTTT. Residues: CASSFGGAGQYF.

The gene calls are TRBV2 and TRBJ2-1, with TRBD1 as a possible D gene (5 bases). Trimming cost V 7 bases and J 6 bases, with 16 bases left between them. Germline V gives CDR1 SNHLY, CDR2 FYNNEI. The CDR3 extends over 14 amino acids. Here the CDR3 DNA reads TGTGCCAGCACGCGAACAGGCGACAGCAATGAGCAGTTCTTC. Protein sequence: CASTRTGDSNEQFF. The full variable domain, with the rest looked up from reference TRBV2 and TRBJ2-1, is EPEVTQTPSHQVTQMGQEVILRCVPISNHLYFYWYRQILGQKVEFLVSFYNNEISEKSEIFDDQFSVERPDGSNFTLKIRSTKLEDSAMYFCASTRTGDSNEQFFGPGTRLTVL.

This clone is a singleton in its sample. The chain employs TRBV7-8 and TRBJ2-1; 7 nucleotides agree with TRBD2. The CDR3 runs to 13 residues. V lost 5 bases to trimming and J lost 8 bases; unmatched junction nucleotides: 6. CDR1 is SGHVS, CDR2 FQNEAQ, per germline. The CDR3 spells CASSPWGGHEQFF. CDR3 in DNA: TGTGCCAGCAGCCCTTGGGGGGGTCATGAGCAGTTCTTC.

The rearrangement links TRBV6-5 to TRBJ1-5; D perhaps matches TRBD1 (5 bases). The length of the CDR3 is 15 residues. Germline CDR1 is MNHEY and CDR2 is SVGAGI. Trimming left V 4 bases short and J 7 bases short, with 17 bases between. The CDR3 nucleotides are TGTGCCAGCAGTTCTCTTGGGGGGGGACGGCAGCCCCAGCATTTT. This codes for CASSSLGGGRQPQHF.

The chain links TRBV30 to TRBJ2-5; 14 nucleotides align to TRBD2. In germline, CDR1 is GTSNPN, CDR2 SVGIG (reference sequence). The CDR3 totals 18 residues. Trimming cost V 2 bases and J 5 bases; bases outside gene matches: 13. The CDR3 sequence is CAWSTTSGRVAFDETQYF. The CDR3 region has the DNA TGTGCCTGGAGTACGACTAGCGGGAGGGTGGCCTTTGATGAGACCCAGTACTTC.

The gene calls are TRBV28 and TRBJ1-2, with TRBD1 identical over 8 bases. This CDR3 region has 15 residues. Germline CDR1 is MDHEN and CDR2 is SYDVKM. J was trimmed by 8 bases and V by 5 bases; bases with no gene match: 13. The CDR3 protein is CASSPHSQGAQGYTF. The CDR3 DNA reads TGTGCCAGCAGTCCTCATTCTCAGGGGGCTCAGGGCTACACCTTC.

V gene TRBV28 combines with J gene TRBJ1-5; weak D call: TRBD1 (5 bases). From germline, CDR1 is MDHEN and CDR2 SYDVKM. The germline V and J ends were trimmed by 7 bases and 1 base, with 14 bases remaining between them. The CDR3 length is 15 residues. In nucleotides, the CDR3 is TGTGCCAGCACTCTCAGCGGGGGAAGCAATCAGCCCCAGCATTTT. It encodes CASTLSGGSNQPQHF.

The V call is TRBV27, the J call TRBJ2-5; no firm D call. Germline CDR1 is MNHEY and CDR2 is SMNVEV (reference sequence). Trimming left V 3 bases short and J 5 bases short, with 16 bases between. This CDR3 is built from 15 residues. CDR3 DNA sequence: TGTGCCAGCAGTTTTCAGCGCGTCGGGTTGGAGACCCAGTACTTC. As protein: CASSFQRVGLETQYF.

This clone appeared a single time. This chain joins TRBV19 and TRBJ1-4; D ambiguous. Looked up from germline, CDR1 is LNHDA and CDR2 is SQIVND (reference sequence). V was cut by 3 bases and J by 7 bases, with 18 bases left in between. CDR3 length: 16 residues. The CDR3 here is CASSISLWRRSEKLFF. The CDR3 DNA reads as TGTGCCAGTAGTATTTCACTGTGGCGGCGGTCTGAAAAACTGTTTTTT.

The chain combines TRBV9 with TRBJ2-5; 10 nucleotides line up with TRBD1. Trimming took 1 base from V and 5 from J; bases not matched to a gene: 8. The CDR3 has 16 amino acids. Germline V gene sequence: CDR1 SGDLS, CDR2 YYNGEE. CDR3 sequence: CASSVSGTGVRETQYF. CDR3 DNA sequence: TGTGCCAGCAGCGTATCTGGGACAGGGGTAAGGGAGACCCAGTACTTC.

The V call is TRBV6-1, the J call TRBJ1-5, with D possibly matching TRBD1 (6 bases). The CDR3 length is 15 residues. CDR1 and CDR2 (germline): MNHNS, SASEGT. Trimming left V 2 bases short and J 4 bases short, with 12 bases between. CDR3: CASSEFGGSNQPQHF. In DNA form, the CDR3 reads TGTGCCAGCAGTGAATTTGGGGGCAGTAATCAGCCCCAGCATTTT.